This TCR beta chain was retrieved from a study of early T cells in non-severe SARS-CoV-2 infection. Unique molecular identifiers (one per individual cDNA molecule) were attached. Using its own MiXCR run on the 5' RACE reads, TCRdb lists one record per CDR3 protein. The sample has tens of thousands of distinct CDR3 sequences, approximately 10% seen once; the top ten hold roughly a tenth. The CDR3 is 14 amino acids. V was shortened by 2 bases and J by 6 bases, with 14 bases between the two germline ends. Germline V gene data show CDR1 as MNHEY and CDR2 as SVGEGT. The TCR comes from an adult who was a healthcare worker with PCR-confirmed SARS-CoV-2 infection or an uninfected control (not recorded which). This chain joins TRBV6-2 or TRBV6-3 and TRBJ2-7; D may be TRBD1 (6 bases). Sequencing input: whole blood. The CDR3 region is CASSYLPGAAEQYF. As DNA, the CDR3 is TGTGCCAGCAGTTACCTACCAGGGGCGGCCGAGCAGTACTTC.